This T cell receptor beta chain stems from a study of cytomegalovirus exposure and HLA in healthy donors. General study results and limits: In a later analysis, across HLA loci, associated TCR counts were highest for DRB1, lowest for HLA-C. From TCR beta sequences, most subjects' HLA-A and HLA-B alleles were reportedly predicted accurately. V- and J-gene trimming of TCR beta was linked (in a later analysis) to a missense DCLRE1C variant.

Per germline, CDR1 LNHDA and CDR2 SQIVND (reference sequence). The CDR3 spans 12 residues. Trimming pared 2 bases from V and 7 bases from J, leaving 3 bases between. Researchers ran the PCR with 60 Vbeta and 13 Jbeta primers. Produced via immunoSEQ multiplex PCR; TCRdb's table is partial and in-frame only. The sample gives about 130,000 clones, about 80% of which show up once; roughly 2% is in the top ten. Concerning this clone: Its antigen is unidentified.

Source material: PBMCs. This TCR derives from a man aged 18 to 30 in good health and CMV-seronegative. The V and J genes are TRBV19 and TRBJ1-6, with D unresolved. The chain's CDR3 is CASSILNSPLHF. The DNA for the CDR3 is TGTGCCAGTAGTATATTAAATTCACCCCTCCACTTT.